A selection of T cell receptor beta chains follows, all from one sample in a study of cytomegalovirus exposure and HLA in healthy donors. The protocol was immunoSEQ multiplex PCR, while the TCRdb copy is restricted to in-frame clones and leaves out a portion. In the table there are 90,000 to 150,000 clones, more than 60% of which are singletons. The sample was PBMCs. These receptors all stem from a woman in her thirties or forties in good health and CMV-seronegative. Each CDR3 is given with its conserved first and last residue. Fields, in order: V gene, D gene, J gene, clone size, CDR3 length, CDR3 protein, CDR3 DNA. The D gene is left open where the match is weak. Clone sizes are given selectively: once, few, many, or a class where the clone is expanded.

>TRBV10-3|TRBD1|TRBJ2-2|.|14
CAISGQGNTGELFF
TGTGCCATCAGCGGACAGGGAAACACCGGGGAGCTGTTTTTT
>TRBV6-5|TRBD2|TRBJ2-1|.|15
CASSYLTSGSNEQFF
TGTGCCAGCAGTTACTTGACTAGCGGGAGCAATGAGCAGTTCTTC
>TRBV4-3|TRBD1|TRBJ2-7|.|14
CASSQGQGFYEQYF
TGCGCCAGCAGCCAAGGACAGGGTTTCTACGAGCAGTACTTC
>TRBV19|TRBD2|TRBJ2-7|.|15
CASRNAGTSLLEQYF
TGTGCCAGTAGGAACGCCGGGACTAGCCTGCTCGAGCAGTACTTC
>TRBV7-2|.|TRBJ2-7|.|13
CASSLVQYYEQYF
TGTGCCAGCAGCTTAGTACAGTACTACGAGCAGTACTTC
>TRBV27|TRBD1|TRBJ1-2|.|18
CASSTSGGQGVFGYGYTF
TGTGCCAGCAGTACATCTGGGGGACAGGGGGTCTTTGGCTATGGCTACACCTTC
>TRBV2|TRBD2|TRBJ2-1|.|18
CASPGDPGLAGRGDEQFF
TGTGCCAGCCCAGGCGACCCGGGACTAGCGGGGCGCGGCGATGAGCAGTTCTTC
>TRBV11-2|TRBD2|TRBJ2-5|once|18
CASSPVGVRSGGQETQYF
TGTGCCAGCAGCCCAGTTGGGGTGCGAAGCGGGGGCCAAGAGACCCAGTACTTC
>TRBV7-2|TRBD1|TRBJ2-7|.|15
CASSLEGQGSSEQYF
TGTGCCAGCAGCTTGGAGGGACAGGGGAGCAGCGAGCAGTACTTC
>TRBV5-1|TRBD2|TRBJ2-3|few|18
CASSLRGTSGSRTDTQYF
TGCGCCAGCAGCTTGAGGGGGACTAGCGGGAGTCGTACAGATACGCAGTATTTT
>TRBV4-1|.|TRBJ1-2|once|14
CASSPTRRGYGYTF
TGCGCCAGCAGCCCGACTCGGAGGGGTTATGGCTACACCTTC
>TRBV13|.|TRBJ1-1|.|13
CASSTTRNTEAFF
TGTGCCAGCAGCACCACACGGAACACTGAAGCTTTCTTT
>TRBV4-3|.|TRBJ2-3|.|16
CASSQEVVGFTDTQYF
TGCGCCAGCAGCCAAGAGGTGGTGGGCTTCACAGATACGCAGTATTTT
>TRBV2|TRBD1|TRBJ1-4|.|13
CASTGGLGEKLFF
TGTGCCAGCACAGGGGGATTAGGTGAAAAACTGTTTTTT
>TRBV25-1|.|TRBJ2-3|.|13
CASRNPGSDTQYF
TGTGCCAGCAGGAACCCAGGGTCAGATACGCAGTATTTT
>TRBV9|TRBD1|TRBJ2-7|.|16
CASSVEGQGSPYEQYF
TGTGCCAGCAGCGTAGAGGGACAGGGAAGTCCCTACGAGCAGTACTTC
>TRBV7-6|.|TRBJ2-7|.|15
CASSHASDRYYEQYF
TGTGCCAGCAGCCACGCTTCCGACAGGTACTACGAGCAGTACTTC
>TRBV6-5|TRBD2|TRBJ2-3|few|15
CASSYSGGFTDTQYF
TGTGCCAGCAGTTACTCGGGGGGGTTCACAGATACGCAGTATTTT
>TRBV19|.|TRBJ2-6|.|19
CASTIYGGQTDSGANVLTF
TGTGCCAGTACCATATACGGGGGACAGACAGACTCTGGGGCCAACGTCCTGACTTTC
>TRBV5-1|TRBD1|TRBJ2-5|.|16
CASSSGQGFVQETQYF
TGCGCCAGCAGCTCGGGACAGGGGTTCGTTCAAGAGACCCAGTACTTC
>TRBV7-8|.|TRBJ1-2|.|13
CASSYREVDGYTF
TGTGCCAGCAGCTATCGGGAGGTCGATGGCTACACCTTC
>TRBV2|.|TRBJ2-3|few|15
CASSVFRGRTDTQYF
TGTGCCAGCAGTGTGTTTCGAGGCAGAACAGATACGCAGTATTTT
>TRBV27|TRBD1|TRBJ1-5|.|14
CASSLGTGSWPQHF
TGTGCCAGCAGTTTGGGGACAGGTTCTTGGCCCCAGCATTTT
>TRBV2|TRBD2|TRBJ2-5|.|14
CASSGLAGAETQYF
TGTGCCAGCAGCGGCCTAGCGGGGGCAGAGACCCAGTACTTC
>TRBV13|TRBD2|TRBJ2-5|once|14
CASSLGLAGETQYF
TGTGCCAGCAGCTTAGGACTAGCGGGAGAGACCCAGTACTTC
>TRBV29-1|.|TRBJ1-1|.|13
CSVEGSSGTEAFF
TGCAGCGTTGAGGGCTCCTCGGGGACTGAAGCTTTCTTT
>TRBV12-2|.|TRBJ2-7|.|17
CASRTGYRPEISYEQYF
TGTGCAAGTCGCACCGGTTACAGACCCGAAATCTCCTACGAGCAGTACTTC
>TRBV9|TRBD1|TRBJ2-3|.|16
CASSVIQGGGTDTQYF
TGTGCCAGCAGCGTTATACAGGGGGGTGGTACAGATACGCAGTATTTT
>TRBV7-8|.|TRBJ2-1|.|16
CASSLPPARSYNEQFF
TGTGCCAGCAGCTTACCGCCCGCTAGGTCCTACAATGAGCAGTTCTTC